A single TCR beta chain is shown here with its context. Antigen: not known. This record comes from a study of T cells in Graves' hyperthyroidism and ophthalmopathy. Study details: Initial diagnosis, before any treatment, was when peripheral blood was collected.

Thyroid ultrasound, orbital computed tomography, clinical symptoms, and serum thyroxine and TRAb underpinned diagnoses. General observations from the study: In blood, most of the thyroid clonotypes expanded above 0.001 were also present.

Trimming pared 4 bases from V and 6 bases from J, leaving 16 bases between. This CDR3 region has 14 residues. Germline V lookup: CDR1 SGDLS, CDR2 YYNGEE. RNA transcripts were the template for amplifying TCR beta CDR3 regions. A set of HTBI primers served as the primers for a first-round RT-PCR of the TCR CDR3. TCRdb re-analysed the multiplex PCR reads in MiXCR, keeping a single row per CDR3 protein. The profile covers 600,000 to 800,000 distinct CDR3 sequences, with roughly a third appearing a single time and less than 40% taken by the ten largest. The chain joins TRBV9 to TRBJ2-5; D is unclear. This TCR came from a woman between 35 and 50 years old with Graves' hyperthyroidism. Sequencing input: blood. The CDR3 DNA follows: TGTGCCAGCAGCCTCCGCGGCGGTGGGCAGACCCAGTACTTC. Protein: CASSLRGGGQTQYF.